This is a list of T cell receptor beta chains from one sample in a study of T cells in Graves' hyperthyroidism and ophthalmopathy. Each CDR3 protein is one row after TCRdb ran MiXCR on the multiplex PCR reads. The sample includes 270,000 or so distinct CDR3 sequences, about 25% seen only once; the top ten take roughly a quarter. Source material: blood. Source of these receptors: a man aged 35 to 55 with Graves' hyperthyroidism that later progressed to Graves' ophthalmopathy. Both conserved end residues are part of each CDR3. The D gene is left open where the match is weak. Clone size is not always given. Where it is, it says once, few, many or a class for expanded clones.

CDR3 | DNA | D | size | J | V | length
CASSYSKQGHSYEQYF | TGTGCCAGCAGTTACTCGAAACAGGGACACTCCTACGAGCAGTACTTC | - | many | TRBJ2-7 | TRBV6-2/TRBV6-3 | 16
CASSENPPPSYEQYF | TGTGCCAGCAGTGAAAACCCTCCCCCCTCCTACGAGCAGTACTTC | - | - | TRBJ2-7 | TRBV6-1 | 15
CSARGTRGVETQYF | TGCAGTGCTAGAGGGACTAGAGGGGTGGAGACCCAGTACTTC | TRBD2 | many | TRBJ2-5 | TRBV20-1 | 14
CASSDRGVGNQPQHF | TGTGCCAGCAGTGACAGGGGGGTTGGCAATCAGCCCCAGCATTTT | TRBD1 | few | TRBJ1-5 | TRBV12-3/TRBV12-4 | 15
CASSRDRAIYEQYF | TGTGCCAGTTCCCGGGACAGGGCAATCTACGAGCAGTACTTC | TRBD1 | - | TRBJ2-7 | TRBV6-1 | 14
CARSPGEGNTEAFF | TGCGCCAGGAGCCCAGGAGAGGGAAACACTGAAGCTTTCTTT | - | - | TRBJ1-1 | TRBV4-1 | 14
CATSRVLAGGEETQYF | TGTGCCACCAGCAGAGTACTAGCCGGAGGGGAGGAGACCCAGTACTTC | - | - | TRBJ2-5 | TRBV15 | 16
CASSQETGKEQYF | TGTGCCAGCAGTCAGGAGACAGGCAAAGAGCAGTACTTC | - | many | TRBJ2-7 | TRBV2 | 13
CSARPTRDRGAYEQYF | TGCAGTGCTAGACCAACCCGGGACAGGGGTGCTTACGAGCAGTACTTC | TRBD1 | few | TRBJ2-7 | TRBV20-1 | 16
CASSQAGFSGELFF | TGTGCCAGCAGCCAAGCAGGGTTCAGCGGGGAGCTGTTTTTT | - | many | TRBJ2-2 | TRBV3-1 | 14
CASSEREQGDVGELFF | TGTGCCAGCAGTGAAAGGGAGCAGGGAGACGTCGGGGAGCTGTTTTTT | - | many | TRBJ2-2 | TRBV2 | 16
CASSQSWPKRTGELFF | TGCGCCAGCAGCCAGTCGTGGCCGAAGCGCACCGGGGAGCTGTTTTTT | - | few | TRBJ2-2 | TRBV5-1 | 16
CASSPPDTGGPEDTQYF | TGCGCCAGCAGCCCACCGGACACGGGAGGGCCCGAAGATACGCAGTATTTT | TRBD2 | many | TRBJ2-3 | TRBV5-1 | 17
CASSLVTGPGGEQYF | TGTGCCAGCAGCTTAGTCACGGGGCCGGGTGGGGAGCAGTACTTC | - | many | TRBJ2-7 | TRBV11-2 | 15
CAWSVLQGAAHEQYF | TGTGCCTGGAGTGTACTCCAGGGGGCGGCCCACGAGCAGTACTTC | TRBD1 | - | TRBJ2-7 | TRBV30 | 15
CASSLLYGDRGKKQYF | TGCGCCAGCAGCCTCCTGTACGGGGACAGGGGGAAAAAGCAGTACTTC | TRBD1 | many | TRBJ2-7 | TRBV5-1 | 16
CASSSRDLTTHSTYEQYF | TGTGCCAGCAGTAGCCGGGACTTAACCACCCATTCCACCTACGAGCAGTACTTC | - | many | TRBJ2-7 | TRBV6-4 | 18
CATEMNTEAFF | TGTGCCACGGAAATGAACACTGAAGCTTTCTTT | - | - | TRBJ1-1 | TRBV12-3/TRBV12-4 | 11
CAISGNGGAAFF | TGTGCCATCAGTGGGAATGGGGGAGCGGCTTTCTTT | - | many | TRBJ1-1 | TRBV10-3 | 12
CATRDGWDYGYTF | TGTGCCACCAGGGACGGCTGGGACTATGGCTACACCTTC | - | many | TRBJ1-2 | TRBV10-3 | 13
CASGSQGTDEQYF | TGTGCCAGCGGCTCACAGGGGACGGACGAGCAGTACTTC | TRBD1 | many | TRBJ2-7 | TRBV7-9 | 13
CASSPLGGYQETQYF | TGTGCCAGCAGCCCCCTAGGGGGATACCAAGAGACCCAGTACTTC | - | - | TRBJ2-5 | TRBV7-2 | 15
CASTSRRDRGYEQYF | TGTGCCAGCACCAGCAGGAGGGACAGGGGATACGAGCAGTACTTC | TRBD1 | many | TRBJ2-7 | TRBV7-2 | 15
CASSPPPTLSYEQYF | TGTGCCAGCAGCCCCCCCCCGACTTTGTCCTACGAGCAGTACTTC | - | many | TRBJ2-7 | TRBV9 | 15
CASSHLNRGPYEQYF | TGTGCCAGCAGTCACCTAAACAGGGGTCCCTACGAGCAGTACTTC | TRBD1 | many | TRBJ2-7 | TRBV14 | 15
CSAPRLAGGVETQYF | TGCAGTGCTCCCCGACTAGCGGGAGGGGTTGAGACCCAGTACTTC | TRBD2 | - | TRBJ2-5 | TRBV20-1 | 15
CASSFGSGASSNQPQHF | TGTGCCAGCAGTTTCGGTTCAGGGGCGTCGAGCAATCAGCCCCAGCATTTT | - | few | TRBJ1-5 | TRBV12-3/TRBV12-4 | 17
CASSLGDRVMGQYF | TGTGCCAGCAGCTTAGGGGACAGGGTAATGGGGCAGTACTTC | TRBD1 | - | TRBJ2-7 | TRBV7-8 | 14
CASSLFQTSLYTGELFF | TGTGCCAGCAGCTTATTCCAGACTAGTCTCTACACCGGGGAGCTGTTTTTT | - | many | TRBJ2-2 | TRBV7-3 | 17
CASSDGLAGGHEQYF | TGTGCCAGCAGTGACGGACTAGCGGGAGGCCACGAGCAGTACTTC | TRBD2 | many | TRBJ2-7 | TRBV6-1 | 15
CASSSKTGSSYEQYF | TGTGCCAGCTCATCAAAGACAGGGTCTTCCTACGAGCAGTACTTC | TRBD1 | many | TRBJ2-7 | TRBV18 | 15
CASRDRNSNQPQHF | TGTGCCAGCCGGGACAGGAATAGCAATCAGCCCCAGCATTTT | TRBD1 | many | TRBJ1-5 | TRBV6-5 | 14
CASSYSGGFGPFGTEAFF | TGTGCCAGCAGTTACTCTGGCGGGTTTGGTCCCTTTGGCACTGAAGCTTTCTTT | - | many | TRBJ1-1 | TRBV6-2/TRBV6-3 | 18
CASSVYRVETQYF | TGTGCCAGCAGTGTCTATAGGGTGGAGACCCAGTACTTC | - | many | TRBJ2-5 | TRBV6-1 | 13
CASQWIPNQPQHF | TGTGCCAGCCAGTGGATCCCCAATCAGCCCCAGCATTTT | - | once | TRBJ1-5 | TRBV6-1 | 13
CASTPGLAGVETQYF | TGTGCCAGCACCCCGGGACTAGCGGGAGTGGAGACCCAGTACTTC | TRBD2 | many | TRBJ2-5 | TRBV19 | 15
CASSPSGRVHREQYF | TGTGCCAGCAGCCCATCGGGACGTGTCCATCGCGAGCAGTACTTC | - | many | TRBJ2-7 | TRBV12-3/TRBV12-4 | 15
CASSRRQGGAGELFF | TGTGCCAGCAGCCGCCGACAGGGAGGGGCCGGGGAGCTGTTTTTT | - | - | TRBJ2-2 | TRBV11-1 | 15
CASSRLEETQYF | TGTGCCAGCAGCCGACTTGAGGAGACCCAGTACTTC | - | many | TRBJ2-5 | TRBV12-3/TRBV12-4 | 12
CASSPGLGLSSYEQYF | TGTGCCAGCAGCCCGGGGCTAGGTTTAAGTTCCTACGAGCAGTACTTC | - | many | TRBJ2-7 | TRBV5-6 | 16
CASSELDLTEAFF | TGTGCCAGCAGTGAACTCGACCTCACTGAAGCTTTCTTT | - | once | TRBJ1-1 | TRBV2 | 13
CASSYPTGQFSYEQYF | TGTGCCAGCAGTTACCCTACAGGACAATTCTCCTACGAGCAGTACTTC | - | - | TRBJ2-7 | TRBV6-5 | 16
CAWSVGGGGYGYTF | TGTGCCTGGAGTGTAGGAGGGGGTGGCTATGGCTACACCTTC | - | many | TRBJ1-2 | TRBV30 | 14
CAGLYEQYF | TGTGCCGGTCTTTACGAGCAGTACTTC | - | many | TRBJ2-7 | TRBV30 | 9
CASSGPEQGGGHYSNQPQHF | TGTGCCAGCAGTGGCCCAGAACAGGGTGGGGGACATTATAGCAATCAGCCCCAGCATTTT | - | many | TRBJ1-5 | TRBV2 | 20
CATSDFKDRGQEETQYF | TGTGCCACCAGTGATTTTAAGGACAGGGGTCAGGAAGAGACCCAGTACTTC | TRBD1 | many | TRBJ2-5 | TRBV24-1 | 17
CASGRGRQSYEQYF | TGTGCCAGCGGGCGGGGCAGACAGTCCTACGAGCAGTACTTC | - | few | TRBJ2-7 | TRBV27 | 14
CASSGDPKIAFF | TGTGCCAGCAGTGGTGACCCGAAGATAGCTTTCTTT | - | many | TRBJ1-1 | TRBV2 | 12
CSALGGQMQETQYF | TGCAGTGCTTTAGGGGGACAAATGCAAGAGACCCAGTACTTC | - | many | TRBJ2-5 | TRBV20-1 | 14
CASSLPPGQGQETQYF | TGTGCCAGCAGTTTACCACCGGGACAGGGCCAAGAGACCCAGTACTTC | TRBD1 | many | TRBJ2-5 | TRBV28 | 16
CASSLRWREGPQGYEQYF | TGTGCCAGCAGCCTGCGTTGGCGGGAGGGCCCTCAGGGCTACGAGCAGTACTTC | TRBD2 | many | TRBJ2-7 | TRBV13 | 18
CSAGRGSAGNTIYF | TGCAGTGCTGGTAGGGGGTCGGCTGGAAACACCATATATTTT | - | - | TRBJ1-3 | TRBV20-1 | 14
CASSEARGLKGYTF | TGTGCCAGCAGTGAAGCAAGGGGACTAAAAGGCTACACCTTC | - | - | TRBJ1-2 | TRBV6-1 | 14
CASSPNQGARTEAFF | TGTGCCAGCAGCCCTAATCAGGGGGCACGAACTGAAGCTTTCTTT | TRBD1 | - | TRBJ1-1 | TRBV12-3/TRBV12-4 | 15
CASSGGTPGNTIYF | TGCGCCAGCAGCGGCGGGACTCCTGGAAACACCATATATTTT | - | many | TRBJ1-3 | TRBV5-1 | 14
CASSRLAGYEQYF | TGTGCCAGCAGTAGATTAGCTGGTTACGAGCAGTACTTC | - | many | TRBJ2-7 | TRBV12-3/TRBV12-4 | 13
CASSESLAGQETQYF | TGTGCCAGCAGTGAATCACTAGCGGGACAAGAGACCCAGTACTTC | TRBD2 | many | TRBJ2-5 | TRBV2 | 15
CASSLGGGETQYF | TGTGCCAGCAGCTTAGGGGGAGGAGAGACCCAGTACTTC | - | many | TRBJ2-5 | TRBV7-8 | 13
CASSFYRSSYEQYF | TGTGCCAGCAGCTTCTACAGGAGCTCCTACGAGCAGTACTTC | - | - | TRBJ2-7 | TRBV13 | 14